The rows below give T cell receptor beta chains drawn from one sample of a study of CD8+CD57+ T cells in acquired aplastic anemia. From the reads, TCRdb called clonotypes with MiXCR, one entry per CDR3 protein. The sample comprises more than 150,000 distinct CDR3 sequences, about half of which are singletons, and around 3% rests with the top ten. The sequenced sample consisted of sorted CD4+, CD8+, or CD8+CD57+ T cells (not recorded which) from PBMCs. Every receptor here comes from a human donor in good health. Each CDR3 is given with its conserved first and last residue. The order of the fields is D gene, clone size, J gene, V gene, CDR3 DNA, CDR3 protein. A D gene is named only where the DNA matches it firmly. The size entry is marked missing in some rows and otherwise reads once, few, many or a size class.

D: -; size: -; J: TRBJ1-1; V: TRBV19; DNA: TGTGCCAGTAGGGTCTTGCGTGGGACTGAAGCTTTCTTT; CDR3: CASRVLRGTEAFF
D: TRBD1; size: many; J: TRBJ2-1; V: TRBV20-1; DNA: TGCAGTGCGCCTCAAATAGGGGACAGGTTATACAATGAGCAGTTCTTC; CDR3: CSAPQIGDRLYNEQFF
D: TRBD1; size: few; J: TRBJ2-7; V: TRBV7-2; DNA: TGTGCCAGCAGCTTAGCGTCGGGACAGGCCTACGAGCAGTACTTC; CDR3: CASSLASGQAYEQYF
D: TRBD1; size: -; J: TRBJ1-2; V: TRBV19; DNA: TGTGCCAGTAGTCCACAGGGGAACTATGGCTACACCTTC; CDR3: CASSPQGNYGYTF
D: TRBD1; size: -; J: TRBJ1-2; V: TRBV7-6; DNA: TGTGCCAGCAGCTCTTTCCAGGGGGAATATGGCTACACCTTC; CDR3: CASSSFQGEYGYTF
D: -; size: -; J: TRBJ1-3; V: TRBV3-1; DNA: TGTGCCAGCAGCCGAGAAGGGGCAGGTAGAAACACCATATATTTT; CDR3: CASSREGAGRNTIYF
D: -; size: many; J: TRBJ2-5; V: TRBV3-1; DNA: TGTGCCAGCAGCCCCCGACAACCAGAGACCCAGTACTTC; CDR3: CASSPRQPETQYF
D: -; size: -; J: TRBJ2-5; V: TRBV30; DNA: TGTGCCTGGAGTGCTGGGACTCCAGGGAGCTTTCAAGAGACCCAGTACTTC; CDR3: CAWSAGTPGSFQETQYF
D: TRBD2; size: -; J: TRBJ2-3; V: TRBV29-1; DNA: TGCAGCGTTGATCAGCGGGAAGGGACAGATACGCAGTATTTT; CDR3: CSVDQREGTDTQYF
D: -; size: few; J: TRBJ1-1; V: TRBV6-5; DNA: TGTGCCAGCAGTTACCGAATCAGACTGGCCAACACTGAAGCTTTCTTT; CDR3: CASSYRIRLANTEAFF
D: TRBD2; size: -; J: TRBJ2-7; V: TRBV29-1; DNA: TGCAGGTTCGGCACCGGGACTAGCGGGGGACGGCAGTACTTC; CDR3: CRFGTGTSGGRQYF
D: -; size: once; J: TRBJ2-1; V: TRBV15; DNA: TGTGCCACCAGCAGACATTCGCAGGGCTCCTACAATGAGCAGTTCTTC; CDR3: CATSRHSQGSYNEQFF
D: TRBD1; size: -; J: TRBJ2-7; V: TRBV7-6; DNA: TGTGCCAGCAGCCTAGGACAGGGCCTAGGGCGGGAGCAGTACTTC; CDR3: CASSLGQGLGREQYF
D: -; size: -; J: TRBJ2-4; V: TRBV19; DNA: TGTGCCAGTACCTTTTCAGGGGTAGCCAAAAACATTCAGTACTTC; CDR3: CASTFSGVAKNIQYF
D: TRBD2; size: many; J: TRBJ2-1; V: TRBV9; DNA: TGTGCCAGCAGCGTAGGCTCGGGGCGGGAGCTCAGTGAGCAGTTCTTC; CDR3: CASSVGSGRELSEQFF
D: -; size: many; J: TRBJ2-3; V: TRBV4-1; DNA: TGCGCCAGCAGTCTTCGGAGGGCCGGAGCAGATACGCAGTATTTT; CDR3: CASSLRRAGADTQYF
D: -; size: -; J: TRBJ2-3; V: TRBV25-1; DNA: TGTGCCAGCCGTGCCGGGTTAGGTACGCAGTATTTT; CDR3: CASRAGLGTQYF
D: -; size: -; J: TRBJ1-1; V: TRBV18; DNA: TGTGCCAGCTCACCAAAGGGGGAAGCTTTCTTT; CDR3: CASSPKGEAFF
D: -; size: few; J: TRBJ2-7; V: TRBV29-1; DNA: TGCAGCGTTCGCCCAGGGGTAGGGGCCTACGAGCAGTACTTC; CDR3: CSVRPGVGAYEQYF
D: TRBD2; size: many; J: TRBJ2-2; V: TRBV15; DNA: TGTGCCACCAGCAGAGATCACGGACTAGCGGGAGGGCCTAGGGAGCTGTTTTTT; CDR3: CATSRDHGLAGGPRELFF
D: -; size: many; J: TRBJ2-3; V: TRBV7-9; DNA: TGTGCCAGCAGCCGCAGCGGGAGCACAGATACGCAGTATTTT; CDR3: CASSRSGSTDTQYF
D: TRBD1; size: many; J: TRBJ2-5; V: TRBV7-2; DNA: TGTGCCAGCATCATAGACAGGGGGCGGCAAGAGACCCAGTACTTC; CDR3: CASIIDRGRQETQYF
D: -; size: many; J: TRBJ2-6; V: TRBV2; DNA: TGTGCCAGCAGTGAAGCCCGGGGCCGCGAATCTGGGGCCAACGTCCTGACTTTC; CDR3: CASSEARGRESGANVLTF
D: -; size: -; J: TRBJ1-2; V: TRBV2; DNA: TGTGCCAGTTTTAAAGGGGCGGGACGGATGATAGCTAACTATGGCTACACCTTC; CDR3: CASFKGAGRMIANYGYTF
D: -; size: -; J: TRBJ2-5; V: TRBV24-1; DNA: TGTGCTAGAAACTACCGGGACACCCAAGAGACCCAGTACTTC; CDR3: CARNYRDTQETQYF
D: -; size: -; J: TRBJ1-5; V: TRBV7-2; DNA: TGTGCCAGCAGCCCAAGTGGCGATCAGCCCCAGCATTTT; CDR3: CASSPSGDQPQHF
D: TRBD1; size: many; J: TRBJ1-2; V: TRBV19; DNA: TGTGCCAGTAGACCAGGAGGGACAGGGCGACGGTATGGCTACACCTTC; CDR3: CASRPGGTGRRYGYTF
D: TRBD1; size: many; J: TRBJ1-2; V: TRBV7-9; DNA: TGTGCCAGCAGCTTAACAGGGGCGCAGAGCTACACCTTC; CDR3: CASSLTGAQSYTF
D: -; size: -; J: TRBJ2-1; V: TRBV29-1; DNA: TGCAGCGTTGTCGGGGGTTCCTACAATGTGCAGTTCTTC; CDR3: CSVVGGSYNVQFF
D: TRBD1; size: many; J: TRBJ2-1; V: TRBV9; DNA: TGTGCCAGCAGCGACGACAGGGTGACGCGGAATGAGCAGTTCTTC; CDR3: CASSDDRVTRNEQFF
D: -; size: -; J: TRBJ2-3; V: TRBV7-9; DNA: TGTGCCAGCAGCCCCCCAGAACAAGATACGCAGTATTTT; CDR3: CASSPPEQDTQYF
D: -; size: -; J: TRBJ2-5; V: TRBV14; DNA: TGTGCCAGCAGCAAGTGGGAGACCCAGTACTTC; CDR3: CASSKWETQYF
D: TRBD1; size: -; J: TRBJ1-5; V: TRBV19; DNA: TGTGCCACCCAACAGGGGGGGAATCAGCCCCAGCATTTT; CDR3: CATQQGGNQPQHF
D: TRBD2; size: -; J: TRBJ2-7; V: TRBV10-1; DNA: TGCGCCAGCAGTGACCACCCGGGACTAGCGAGATACGAGCAGTACTTC; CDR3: CASSDHPGLARYEQYF
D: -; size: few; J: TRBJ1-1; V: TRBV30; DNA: TGTGCCTGGACAAGGCAGCCGAACACTGAAGCTTTCTTT; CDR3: CAWTRQPNTEAFF
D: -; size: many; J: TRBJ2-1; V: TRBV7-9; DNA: TGTGCCAGCAGCCCGACAGGATCCTACAATGAGCAGTTCTTC; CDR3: CASSPTGSYNEQFF
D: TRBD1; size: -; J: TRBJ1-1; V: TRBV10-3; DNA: TGTGCCATCAGTGAGTCGGGACAGGGGAACACTGAAGCTTTCTTT; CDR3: CAISESGQGNTEAFF
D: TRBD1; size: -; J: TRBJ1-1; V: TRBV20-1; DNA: TGCAGTGCTAGAGATGAGTCCAGGGGGATCTCCACTGAAGCTTTCTTT; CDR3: CSARDESRGISTEAFF
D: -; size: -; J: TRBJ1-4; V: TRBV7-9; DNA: TGTGCCAGCAGCTTAGCAGGGGTGGCTAATGAAAAACTGTTTTTT; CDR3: CASSLAGVANEKLFF
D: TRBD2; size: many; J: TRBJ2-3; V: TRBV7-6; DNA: TGTGCCAGCAGCTTCTCGGGACTAGGCACAGATACGCAGTATTTT; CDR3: CASSFSGLGTDTQYF
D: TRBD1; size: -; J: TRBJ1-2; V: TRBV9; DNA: TGTGCCAGCAGCGCTGAAACAGGGGGCGATGGCTACACCTTC; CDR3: CASSAETGGDGYTF
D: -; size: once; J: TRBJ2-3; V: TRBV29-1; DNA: TGCAGCGTTGCCAGTCACCTAGCAACAGATACGCAGTATTTT; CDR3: CSVASHLATDTQYF
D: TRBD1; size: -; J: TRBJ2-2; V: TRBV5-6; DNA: TGTGCCAGCAGCTCGACAGGGTGGAACACCGGGGAGCCGTTTTTT; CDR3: CASSSTGWNTGEPFF
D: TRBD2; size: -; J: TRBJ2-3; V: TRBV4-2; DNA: TGTGCCAGCAGCCTGTTACTAGCGGGAGGGACAGATACGCAGTATTTT; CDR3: CASSLLLAGGTDTQYF
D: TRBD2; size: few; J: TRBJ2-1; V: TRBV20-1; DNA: TGCAGTGCTACCGGGACTAGCGTTTCCTACAATGAGCAGTTCTTC; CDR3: CSATGTSVSYNEQFF